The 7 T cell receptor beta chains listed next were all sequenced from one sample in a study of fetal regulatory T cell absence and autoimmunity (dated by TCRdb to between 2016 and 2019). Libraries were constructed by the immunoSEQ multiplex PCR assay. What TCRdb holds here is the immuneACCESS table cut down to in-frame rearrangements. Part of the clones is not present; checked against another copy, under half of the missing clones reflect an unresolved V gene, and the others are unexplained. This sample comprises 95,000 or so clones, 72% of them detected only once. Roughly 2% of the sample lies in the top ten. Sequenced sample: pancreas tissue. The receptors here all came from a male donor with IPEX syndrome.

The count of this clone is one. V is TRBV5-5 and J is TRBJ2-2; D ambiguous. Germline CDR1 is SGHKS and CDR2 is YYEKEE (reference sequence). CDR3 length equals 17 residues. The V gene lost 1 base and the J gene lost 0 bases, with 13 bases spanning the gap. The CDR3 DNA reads TGTGCCAGCAGCTTGTGGTCGAACCCTGCGAACACCGGGGAGCTGTTTTTT. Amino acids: CASSLWSNPANTGELFF.

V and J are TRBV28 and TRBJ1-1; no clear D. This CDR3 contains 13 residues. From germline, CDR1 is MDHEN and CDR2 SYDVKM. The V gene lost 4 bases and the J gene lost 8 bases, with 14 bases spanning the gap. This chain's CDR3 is CASSSLGVPEAFF. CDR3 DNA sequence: TGTGCCAGCAGTTCACTCGGGGTCCCCGAAGCTTTCTTT.

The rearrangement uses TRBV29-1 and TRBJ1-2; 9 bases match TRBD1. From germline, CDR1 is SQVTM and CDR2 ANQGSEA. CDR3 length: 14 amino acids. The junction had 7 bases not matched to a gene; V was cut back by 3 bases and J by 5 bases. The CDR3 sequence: CSVEDRGIGYGYTF. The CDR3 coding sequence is TGCAGCGTTGAGGACAGGGGAATAGGTTATGGCTACACCTTC.

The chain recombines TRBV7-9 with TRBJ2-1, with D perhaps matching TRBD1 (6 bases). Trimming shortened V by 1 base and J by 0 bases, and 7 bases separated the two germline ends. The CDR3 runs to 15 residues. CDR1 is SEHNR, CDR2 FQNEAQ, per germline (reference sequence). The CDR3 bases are TGTGCCAGCAGCTTAGGGGACATCTCCTACAATGAGCAGTTCTTC. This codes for CASSLGDISYNEQFF.

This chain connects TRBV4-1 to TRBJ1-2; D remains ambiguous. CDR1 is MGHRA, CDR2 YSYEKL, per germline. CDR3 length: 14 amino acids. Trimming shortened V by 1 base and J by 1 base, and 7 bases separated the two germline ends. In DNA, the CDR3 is TGCGCCAGCAGCCAAGCTTCACGTAACTATGGCTACACCTTC. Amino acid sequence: CASSQASRNYGYTF.

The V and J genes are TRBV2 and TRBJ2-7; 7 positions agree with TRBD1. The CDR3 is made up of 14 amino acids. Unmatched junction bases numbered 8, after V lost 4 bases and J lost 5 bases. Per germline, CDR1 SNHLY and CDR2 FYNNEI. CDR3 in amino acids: CASSAGRQGHEQYF. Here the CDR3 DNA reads TGTGCCAGCAGTGCTGGAAGACAGGGCCACGAGCAGTACTTC.

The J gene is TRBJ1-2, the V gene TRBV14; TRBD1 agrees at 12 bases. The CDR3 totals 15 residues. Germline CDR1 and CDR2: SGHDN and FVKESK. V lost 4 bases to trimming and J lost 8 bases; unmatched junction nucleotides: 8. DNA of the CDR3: TGTGCCAGCAGCCCACCCGGGGACAGGGGGCGCGGCTACACCTTC. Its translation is CASSPPGDRGRGYTF.